This paragraph covers one T cell receptor beta chain sequence. The entry originates in a study of T-cell reconstitution after alpha-beta-depleted transplantation in children. For TCRbeta, the library was prepared with unique molecular identifiers. TCRdb reprocessed the PCR reads with MiXCR, giving one entry per CDR3 protein. The data show 600,000 to 700,000 distinct CDR3 sequences, approximately 17% seen once. Trimming took 4 bases from V and 3 from J; bases not matched to a gene: 5. The germline CDR1 and CDR2 sequences are ENHRY and SYGVKD. This CDR3 is 15 amino acids long. The chain employs TRBV10-3 and TRBJ2-3; 9 bases are shared with TRBD2. The clonotype comes from a human donor who donated a stem cell graft to a child with acute myeloid leukemia. This sample comprised PBMCs from the stem cell graft donor, obtained from the stem cell graft. The CDR3 DNA is TGTGCCATCAGTGTGGAGCGGGGGGCGACAGATACGCAGTATTTT. This gives the protein CAISVERGATDTQYF.